This is a list of T cell receptor beta chains from one sample in a study of identical twins' blood T cells. TCRdb re-called the 5' RACE reads with MiXCR, one entry per CDR3 protein. The sample contains hundreds of thousands of distinct CDR3 sequences, more than 25% of which appear only once. The specimen sequenced was PBMCs. Every receptor here comes from a woman aged 18 to 55 in good health. CDR3s include the opening cysteine and the closing phenylalanine or tryptophan.

j_gene: TRBJ1-2
v_gene: TRBV4-3
CDR3aa: CAGSPGQTNYGYTF

j_gene: TRBJ1-4
v_gene: TRBV11-2
CDR3aa: CASSQKEKLFF

j_gene: TRBJ2-1
v_gene: TRBV20-1
CDR3aa: CSARLGGRSYNEQFF

j_gene: TRBJ1-5
v_gene: TRBV20-1
CDR3aa: CIAVGQINQPQHF

j_gene: TRBJ2-7
v_gene: TRBV12-3/TRBV12-4
CDR3aa: CASSLSLLARREGLDEQYF

j_gene: TRBJ1-1
v_gene: TRBV15
CDR3aa: CATSREARGNEAFF

j_gene: TRBJ2-3
v_gene: TRBV21-1
CDR3aa: CASTDRTDTQYF

j_gene: TRBJ1-2
v_gene: TRBV20-1
CDR3aa: CSAPSMKEGYGYTF

j_gene: TRBJ2-2
v_gene: TRBV5-1
CDR3aa: CASIGTARPGELFF

j_gene: TRBJ2-2
v_gene: TRBV6-5
CDR3aa: CASSAPGELFF

j_gene: TRBJ1-2
v_gene: TRBV7-2
CDR3aa: CASSTSPGAGYTF

j_gene: TRBJ1-6
v_gene: TRBV7-2
CDR3aa: CASSLLTDNSPLHF

j_gene: TRBJ2-2
v_gene: TRBV29-1
CDR3aa: CSVRKETNTGELFF

j_gene: TRBJ1-4
v_gene: TRBV12-5
CDR3aa: CASGGTRQGREKLFF

j_gene: TRBJ1-1
v_gene: TRBV20-1
CDR3aa: CSARSGGVGTEAFF

j_gene: TRBJ2-3
v_gene: TRBV27
CDR3aa: CASSSTGITDTQYF

j_gene: TRBJ1-2
v_gene: TRBV25-1
CDR3aa: CASSEFDCYTF

j_gene: TRBJ2-5
v_gene: TRBV7-9
CDR3aa: CASSWEGHLGETQYF

j_gene: TRBJ2-2
v_gene: TRBV3-1
CDR3aa: CASSPGGTGELFF

j_gene: TRBJ1-1
v_gene: TRBV20-1
CDR3aa: CSAPIGGTNAEAFF

j_gene: TRBJ1-6
v_gene: TRBV20-1
CDR3aa: CSASGQYNSPLHF

j_gene: TRBJ1-6
v_gene: TRBV27
CDR3aa: CASSLWGGRSPLHF